The clone carrying this T cell receptor beta chain came up many times. Its target is unknown. V gave up 8 bases and J gave up 1 base, with 9 bases separating them. This CDR3 comprises 13 residues. Germline V CDR1 and CDR2: MDHEN, SYDVKM. The data were taken from a study of T cells after yellow fever vaccination. Synthesis of TCR cDNA relied on 5'RACE template switching, which attached a universal primer site and UMIs. Using its own MiXCR run on the 5' RACE reads, TCRdb lists one record per CDR3 protein. Altogether more than 300,000 distinct CDR3 sequences are present, 6.8% being singletons, with the ten largest covering 18%. Whole-study results and caveats: On re-exposure, the response was weaker but peaked faster, at day 5 versus 15. Post-booster repertoires again held most primary-vaccination clones (roughly 96% CD4, about 90% CD8). Clonotypes appearing in both CD4 and CD8 compartments existed, and their share was small.

The chain combines TRBV28 with TRBJ1-5, with D unresolved. The sequence derives from a young man who received the YFV17D yellow fever vaccine. This specimen consisted of PBMCs, obtained more than 35 days after the first yellow fever vaccination. The CDR3 nucleotides are TGTGCCAGCGTTACATGGAGCAATCAGCCCCAGCATTTT. Protein: CASVTWSNQPQHF.